Following are 14 T cell receptor beta chains from one sample sequenced in a study of T cell responses to AZD1222 COVID-19 vaccine. TCRdb's copy holds only in-frame clones and misses some; the assay was immunoSEQ multiplex PCR. This sample has about 150,000 clones; approximately 90% occur once, and the top ten carry 2.2%. The sample was peripheral blood, taken on day 0 of AZD1222 vaccination. The receptors were sampled from an adult in good health.

J is TRBJ2-2 and V is TRBV6-8; D not resolved. Trimming left V 0 bases short and J 6 bases short, with 11 bases between. This CDR3 spans 15 amino acids. The germline V gene has CDR1 MNHGY and CDR2 SAAAGT. CDR3 sequence (DNA): TGTGCCAGCAGTTACTCTCCCCTCGGGTCCGGGGAGCTGTTTTTT. As protein: CASSYSPLGSGELFF.

The chain carries TRBV10-1 and TRBJ1-3; unclear D gene. The CDR3 runs to 14 residues. CDR1 WNHNN and CDR2 SYGVQD come from the germline V gene (reference sequence). The CDR3 reads CAGLRGRTGNTIYF. In DNA form, the CDR3 reads TGCGCAGGTCTGCGGGGAAGGACCGGAAACACCATATATTTT.

This rearrangement joins TRBV6-5 to TRBJ1-3, with D perhaps TRBD1 (5 bases). Between the trimmed V and J ends, which lost 2 bases and 2 bases, there was a span of 13 bases. Germline V CDR1 and CDR2: MNHEY, SVGAGI. The CDR3 runs to 16 residues. In nucleotides, the CDR3 is TGTGCCAGCAGTTACGTCGGGGGTTCGACTGGAAACACCATATATTTT. Its translation is CASSYVGGSTGNTIYF.

The chain is built from TRBV28 and TRBJ2-3; 7 nucleotides match TRBD2. The CDR3 spans 15 residues. The ends lost 5 bases at V and 2 bases at J; junction bases unmatched: 7. Germline assignment: CDR1 MDHEN and CDR2 SYDVKM. CDR3 amino acids: CASSERAGFTDTQYF. The CDR3 DNA follows: TGTGCCAGCAGTGAGAGAGCGGGATTCACAGATACGCAGTATTTT.

In this sample, this clone turned up once. The chain recombines TRBV27 with TRBJ2-1; 9 bases line up with TRBD2. CDR1 MNHEY and CDR2 SMNVEV come from the germline V gene (reference sequence). V lost 5 bases and J lost 10; bases outside the gene matches: 3. The CDR3 is 12 residues long. Here the CDR3 reads CASSASGREQFF. The CDR3 DNA reads as TGTGCCAGCAGTGCCAGCGGGAGGGAGCAGTTCTTC.

The rearrangement links TRBV20-1 to TRBJ2-7; D is unclear. The germline V and J ends were trimmed by 3 bases and 0 bases, with 12 bases remaining between them. CDR3 length: 14 amino acids. CDR1 and CDR2 from the germline V gene are DFQATT and SNEGSKA (reference sequence). The CDR3 here is CSASPTVSSYEQYF. The DNA of the CDR3 is TGCAGTGCTAGTCCCACGGTTAGCTCCTACGAGCAGTACTTC.

The V and J genes are TRBV18 and TRBJ2-3; 8 nucleotides align to TRBD2. After removal of 5 bases from V and 4 bases from J, the junction contained 14 bases not matched to a gene. The CDR3 is 17 amino acids. Germline CDR1 KGHSH, CDR2 LQKENI. The CDR3 region is CASSVTSGLPGADTQYF. The CDR3 bases are TGTGCCAGCTCAGTCACTAGCGGCCTCCCTGGGGCAGATACGCAGTATTTT.

The chain recombines TRBV6-5 with TRBJ2-7, with a weak D call TRBD1 (6 bases). The CDR3 length is 14 residues. V lost 5 bases and J lost 1, with 12 bases in between. Germline V lookup: CDR1 MNHEY, CDR2 SVGAGI. The CDR3, as DNA: TGTGCCAGCAGTCAAAGGGGACAATCCTACGAGCAGTACTTC. Its protein is CASSQRGQSYEQYF.

The chain joins TRBV20-1 to TRBJ2-3; 8 nucleotides agree with TRBD2. Germline CDR1 DFQATT, CDR2 SNEGSKA (reference sequence). This CDR3 region has 15 residues. The V gene end was trimmed by 3 bases and the J gene end by 9 bases; junction bases not matched to a gene: 14. The chain's CDR3 is CSASDSGRMRGTQYF. DNA of the CDR3: TGCAGTGCTAGTGACAGCGGGAGAATGAGAGGCACGCAGTATTTT.

The J gene is TRBJ2-2, the V gene TRBV7-3; D may correspond to TRBD1 or TRBD2 (5 bases each). Germline CDR1 reads SGHTA; CDR2 reads FQGTGA. The CDR3 contains 16 residues. The V gene lost 5 bases and the J gene lost 1 base, with 14 bases spanning the gap. The CDR3 nucleotides are TGTGCCAGCAGCCTAAGGGGCGGAGGGAACACCGGGGAGCTGTTTTTT. Encoded protein: CASSLRGGGNTGELFF.

CDR3 sequence reads: CASSFQAGGRYEQYF. The CDR3 DNA follows: TGTGCCAGCAGTTTCCAGGCAGGGGGCAGGTACGAGCAGTACTTC. This sequence joins TRBV27 and TRBJ2-7; 8 bases line up with TRBD1. CDR3 length: 15 residues. Germline CDR1 MNHEY, CDR2 SMNVEV (reference sequence). The V segment lost 3 bases and the J segment 4 bases; nucleotides outside the gene matches: 8.

This clone has ten or more counts. The chain carries TRBV4-2 and TRBJ2-1; no firm D call. The CDR3 runs to 13 residues. Germline CDR1 is LGHNA and CDR2 is YNFKEQ. V lost 4 bases and J lost 6, with 10 bases in between. As DNA, the CDR3 is TGTGCCAGCAGCCCTGGTATGGGCAATGAGCAGTTCTTC. As protein: CASSPGMGNEQFF.

The chain employs TRBV9 and TRBJ1-3; no firm D call. CDR1 and CDR2 from the germline V gene are SGDLS and YYNGEE. This CDR3 comprises 15 residues. The V gene lost 0 bases and the J gene lost 0 bases, with 7 bases spanning the gap. This chain's CDR3 is CASSVAGFSGNTIYF. CDR3 in DNA: TGTGCCAGCAGCGTAGCGGGGTTCTCTGGAAACACCATATATTTT.

The chain recombines TRBV7-9 with TRBJ2-5; 8 positions agree with TRBD1. The trim removed 5 bases at V and 4 bases at J, leaving 6 bases unmatched. Per germline, CDR1 SEHNR and CDR2 FQNEAQ (reference sequence). The CDR3 length is 14 residues. The DNA for the CDR3 is TGTGCCAGCAGCGCCCAGGGGGCAGGAGAGACCCAGTACTTC. Protein sequence: CASSAQGAGETQYF.